This entry features one T cell receptor (beta chain) sequence. Its antigen is not identified. Germline CDR1 SGHDT, CDR2 YYEEEE. V dropped 4 bases and J dropped 4; count of bases not matched to a gene: 5. This CDR3 contains 15 residues. TCRdb's copy holds only in-frame clones and misses some; the assay was immunoSEQ multiplex PCR. The profile shows approximately 150,000 clones, roughly 90% of them singletons. The sample originates from a study of T cell responses to AZD1222 COVID-19 vaccine. Doses given second, at about 4 or about 12 weeks, were pooled. Findings and caveats of the study: Repertoire samples came only from after the peak T cell response.

The source material was peripheral blood, sampled 28 days after the second AZD1222 dose. This chain joins TRBV5-6 and TRBJ1-4, with 9 positions matching TRBD1. The TCR originated in an adult who received the AZD1222 COVID-19 vaccine. In DNA form, the CDR3 reads TGTGCCAGCAGCAGGACAGGGGCGGGTAATGAAAAACTGTTTTTT. It encodes CASSRTGAGNEKLFF.